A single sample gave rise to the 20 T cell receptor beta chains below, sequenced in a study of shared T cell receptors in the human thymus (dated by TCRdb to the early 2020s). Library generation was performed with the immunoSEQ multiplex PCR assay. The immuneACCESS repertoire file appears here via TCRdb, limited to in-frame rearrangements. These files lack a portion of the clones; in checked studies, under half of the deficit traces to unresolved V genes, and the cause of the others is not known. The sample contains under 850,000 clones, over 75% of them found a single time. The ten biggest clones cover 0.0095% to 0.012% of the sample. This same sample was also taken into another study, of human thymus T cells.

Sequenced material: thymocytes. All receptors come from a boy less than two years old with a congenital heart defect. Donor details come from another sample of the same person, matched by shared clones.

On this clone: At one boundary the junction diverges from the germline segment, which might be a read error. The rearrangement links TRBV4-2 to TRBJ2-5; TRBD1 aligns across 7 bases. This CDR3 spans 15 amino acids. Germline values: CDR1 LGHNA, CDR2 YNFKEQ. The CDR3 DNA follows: TGTGCCAGCGGCCAAGTTCGACAGGGTAGGGAGACCCAGTACTTC. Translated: CASGQVRQGRETQYF.

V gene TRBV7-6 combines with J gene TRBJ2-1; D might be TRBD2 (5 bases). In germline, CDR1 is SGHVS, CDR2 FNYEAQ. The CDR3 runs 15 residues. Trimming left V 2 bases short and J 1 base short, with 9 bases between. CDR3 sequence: CASSLTRLSYNEQFF. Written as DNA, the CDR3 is TGTGCCAGCAGCTTAACTAGGCTTTCCTACAATGAGCAGTTCTTC.

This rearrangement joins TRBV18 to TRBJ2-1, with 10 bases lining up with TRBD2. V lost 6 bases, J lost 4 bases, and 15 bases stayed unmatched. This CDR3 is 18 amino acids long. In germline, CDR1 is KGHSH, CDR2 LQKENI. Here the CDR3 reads CASSKTGTSDKGYNEQFF. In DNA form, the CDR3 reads TGTGCCAGCTCCAAAACCGGGACTAGCGACAAAGGGTACAATGAGCAGTTCTTC.

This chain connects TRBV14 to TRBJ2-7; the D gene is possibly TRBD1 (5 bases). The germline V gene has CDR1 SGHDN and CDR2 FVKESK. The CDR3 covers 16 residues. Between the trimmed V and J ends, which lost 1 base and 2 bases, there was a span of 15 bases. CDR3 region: CASSQGVTGPPYEQYF. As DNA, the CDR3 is TGTGCCAGCAGCCAAGGGGTAACAGGCCCACCCTACGAGCAGTACTTC. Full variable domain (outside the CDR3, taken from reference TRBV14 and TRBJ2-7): EAGVTQFPSHSVIEKGQTVTLRCDPISGHDNLYWYRRVMGKEIKFLLHFVKESKQDESGMPNNRFLAERTGGTYSTLKVQPAELEDSGVYFCASSQGVTGPPYEQYFGPGTRLTVT.

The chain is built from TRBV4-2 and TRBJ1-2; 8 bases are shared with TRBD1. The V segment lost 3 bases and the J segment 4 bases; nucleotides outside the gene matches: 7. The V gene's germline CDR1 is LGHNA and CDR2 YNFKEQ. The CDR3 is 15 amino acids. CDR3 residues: CASSQRTGPIYGYTF. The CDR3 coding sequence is TGTGCCAGCAGCCAGAGGACAGGGCCCATCTATGGCTACACCTTC.

CDR3 sequence: CASSLKRVLAKNIQYF. CDR3 DNA sequence: TGTGCCAGCAGTTTAAAGAGGGTACTAGCCAAAAACATTCAGTACTTC. The chain couples TRBV28 to TRBJ2-4, with D tentatively TRBD2 (5 bases). Between the trimmed V and J ends, which lost 2 bases and 0 bases, there was a span of 11 bases. The germline gives CDR1 MDHEN, CDR2 SYDVKM. This CDR3 is built from 16 residues.

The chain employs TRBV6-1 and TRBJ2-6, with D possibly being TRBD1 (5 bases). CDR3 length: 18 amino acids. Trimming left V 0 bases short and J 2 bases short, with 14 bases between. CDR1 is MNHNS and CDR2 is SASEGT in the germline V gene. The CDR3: CASSEALGREAGANVLTF. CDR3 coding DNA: TGTGCCAGCAGTGAAGCGCTTGGCAGGGAAGCTGGGGCCAACGTCCTGACTTTC.

CDR3 region: CASSSTKRILAGLSDTQYF. CDR3 coding DNA: TGTGCCAGCAGTTCCACCAAACGAATACTAGCGGGACTCTCAGATACGCAGTATTTT. The chain couples TRBV7-2 to TRBJ2-3; 10 bases line up with TRBD2. The germline V gene has CDR1 SGHTA and CDR2 FQGNSA. The CDR3 runs to 19 residues. V lost 6 bases and J lost 4; bases outside the gene matches: 19.

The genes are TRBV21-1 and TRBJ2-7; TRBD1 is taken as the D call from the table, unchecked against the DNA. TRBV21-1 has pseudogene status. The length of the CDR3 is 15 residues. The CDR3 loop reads CASSKTGRLLYEQYF. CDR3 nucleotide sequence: TGTGCCAGCAGCAAGACAGGGAGGTTATTGTACGAGCAGTACTTC.

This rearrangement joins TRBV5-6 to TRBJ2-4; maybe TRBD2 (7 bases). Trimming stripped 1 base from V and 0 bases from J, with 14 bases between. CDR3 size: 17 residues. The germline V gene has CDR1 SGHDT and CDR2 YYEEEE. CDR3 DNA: TGTGCCAGCAGCTTGCGGGGGGCGTTGGGAGCCAAAAACATTCAGTACTTC. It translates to CASSLRGALGAKNIQYF.

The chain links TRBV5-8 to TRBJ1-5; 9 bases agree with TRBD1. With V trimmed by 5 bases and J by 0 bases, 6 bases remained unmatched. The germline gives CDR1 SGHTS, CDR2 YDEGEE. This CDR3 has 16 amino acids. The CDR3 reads CASSQTGGGSNQPQHF. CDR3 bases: TGTGCCAGCAGTCAAACAGGGGGCGGTAGCAATCAGCCCCAGCATTTT.

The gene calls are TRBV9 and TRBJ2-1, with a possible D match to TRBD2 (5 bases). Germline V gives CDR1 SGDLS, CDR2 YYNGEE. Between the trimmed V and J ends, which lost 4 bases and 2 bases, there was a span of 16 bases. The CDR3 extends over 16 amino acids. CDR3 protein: CASSTSRTRAYNEQFF. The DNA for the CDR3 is TGTGCCAGCAGCACCTCCAGGACGAGGGCCTACAATGAGCAGTTCTTC. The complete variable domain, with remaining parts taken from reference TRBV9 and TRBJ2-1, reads DSGVTQTPKHLITATGQRVTLRCSPRSGDLSVYWYQQSLDQGLQFLIQYYNGEERAKGNILERFSAQQFPDLHSELNLSSLELGDSALYFCASSTSRTRAYNEQFFGPGTRLTVL.

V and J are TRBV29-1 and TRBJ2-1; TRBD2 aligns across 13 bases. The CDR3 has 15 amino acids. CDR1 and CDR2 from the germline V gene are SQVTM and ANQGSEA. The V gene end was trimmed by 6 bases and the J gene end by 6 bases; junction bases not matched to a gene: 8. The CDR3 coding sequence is TGCAGCGTCGGGACTAGCGGGATATTACGCAATGAGCAGTTCTTC. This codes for CSVGTSGILRNEQFF.

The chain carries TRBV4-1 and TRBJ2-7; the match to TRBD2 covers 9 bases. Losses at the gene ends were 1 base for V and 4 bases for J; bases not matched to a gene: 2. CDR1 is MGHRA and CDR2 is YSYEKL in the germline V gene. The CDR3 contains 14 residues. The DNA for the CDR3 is TGCGCCAGCAGCCAAGGTAGCGGGAGTTACGAGCAGTACTTC. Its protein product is CASSQGSGSYEQYF.

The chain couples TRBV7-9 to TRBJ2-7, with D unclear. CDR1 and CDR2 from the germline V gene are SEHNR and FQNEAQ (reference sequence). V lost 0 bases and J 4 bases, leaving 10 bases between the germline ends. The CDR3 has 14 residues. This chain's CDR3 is CASSLAVRGYEQYF. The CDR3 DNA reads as TGTGCCAGCAGCTTAGCCGTTCGAGGTTACGAGCAGTACTTC.

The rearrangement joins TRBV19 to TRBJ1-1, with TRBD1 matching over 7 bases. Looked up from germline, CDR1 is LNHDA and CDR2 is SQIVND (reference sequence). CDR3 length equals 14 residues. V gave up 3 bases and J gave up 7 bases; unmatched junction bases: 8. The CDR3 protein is CASSMSGTDYEAFF. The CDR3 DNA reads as TGTGCCAGTAGTATGTCCGGGACAGACTATGAAGCTTTCTTT.

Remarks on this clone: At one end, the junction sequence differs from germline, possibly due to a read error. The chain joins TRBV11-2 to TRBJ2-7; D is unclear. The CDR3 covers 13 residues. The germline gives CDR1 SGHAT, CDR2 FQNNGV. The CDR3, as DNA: TGTGCCAGCAGCTTAGCCATGAGGCAGTTCCCTTCCTTC. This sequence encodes CASSLAMRQFPSF.

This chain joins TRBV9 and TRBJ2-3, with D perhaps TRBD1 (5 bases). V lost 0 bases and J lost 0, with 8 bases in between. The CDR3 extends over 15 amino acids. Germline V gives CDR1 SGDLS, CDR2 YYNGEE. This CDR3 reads CASSVGRASTDTQYF. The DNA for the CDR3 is TGTGCCAGCAGCGTAGGCAGGGCTAGCACAGATACGCAGTATTTT.

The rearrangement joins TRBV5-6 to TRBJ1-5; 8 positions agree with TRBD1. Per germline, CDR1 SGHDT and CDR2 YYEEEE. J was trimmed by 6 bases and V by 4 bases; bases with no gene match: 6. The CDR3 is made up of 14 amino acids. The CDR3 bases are TGTGCCAGCAGCCCAGGACAGGGCCCTCAGCCCCAGCATTTT. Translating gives CASSPGQGPQPQHF.

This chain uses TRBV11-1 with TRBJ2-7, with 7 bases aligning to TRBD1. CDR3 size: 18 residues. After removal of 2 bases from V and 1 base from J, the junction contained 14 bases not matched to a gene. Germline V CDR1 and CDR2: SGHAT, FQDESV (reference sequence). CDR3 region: CASSLPDLPGTVSYEQYF. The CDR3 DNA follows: TGTGCCAGCAGCTTACCGGACCTTCCCGGGACAGTTTCCTACGAGCAGTACTTC.